This section outlines one TCR beta chain sequence together with its context. Its antigen remains unidentified. Each CDR3 protein is one row after TCRdb ran MiXCR on the 5' RACE reads. The sample consists of 250,000 or so distinct CDR3 sequences, roughly 10% of them appearing once. This sample is drawn from a study of CD8 T cells in ankylosing spondylitis. Study-wide findings and caveats: There was reportedly significant enrichment of clones that were disease-linked in matched ankylosing spondylitis synovial fluid.

CDR1 and CDR2 (germline): MDHEN, SYDVKM. This CDR3 comprises 17 residues. J lost 3 bases, V lost 3 bases, and 7 bases had no gene match. What was sequenced was blood, either unsorted or a sorted T cell fraction (not recorded which). The chain links TRBV28 to TRBJ2-6; TRBD1 matches 8 bases. This sequence was found in a male donor with ankylosing spondylitis or in good health (not recorded which). CDR3: CASSFPRGQGGANVLTF. Here the CDR3 DNA reads TGTGCCAGCAGTTTCCCCAGGGGGCAGGGTGGGGCCAACGTCCTGACTTTC.